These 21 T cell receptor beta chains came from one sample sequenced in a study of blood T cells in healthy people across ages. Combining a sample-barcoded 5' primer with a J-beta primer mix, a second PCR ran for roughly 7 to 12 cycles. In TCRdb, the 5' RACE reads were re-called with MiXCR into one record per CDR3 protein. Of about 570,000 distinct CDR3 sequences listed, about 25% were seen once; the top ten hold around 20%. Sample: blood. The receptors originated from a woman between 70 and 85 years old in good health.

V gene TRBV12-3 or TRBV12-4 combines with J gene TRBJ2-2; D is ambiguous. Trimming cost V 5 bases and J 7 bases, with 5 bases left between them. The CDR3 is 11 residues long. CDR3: CASSEVGELFF. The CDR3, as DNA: TGTGCCAGCAGTGAGGTCGGGGAGCTGTTTTTT.

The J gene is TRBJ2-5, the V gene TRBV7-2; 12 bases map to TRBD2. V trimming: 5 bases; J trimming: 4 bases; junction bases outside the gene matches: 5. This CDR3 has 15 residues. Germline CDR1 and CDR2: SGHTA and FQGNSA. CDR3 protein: CASSILAGGTETQYF. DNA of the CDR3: TGTGCCAGCAGCATACTAGCGGGAGGCACAGAGACCCAGTACTTC.

The CDR3, as DNA: TGTGCCAGCAGCCAATCCCGGGGTAGGTCCGTCTATGGCTACACCTTC. It codes for CASSQSRGRSVYGYTF. The gene calls are TRBV16 and TRBJ1-2; the D is unclear. The length of the CDR3 is 16 residues. Germline CDR1 and CDR2: KGHSY and FQNENV. V dropped 0 bases and J dropped 4 bases, with 15 bases sitting between them.

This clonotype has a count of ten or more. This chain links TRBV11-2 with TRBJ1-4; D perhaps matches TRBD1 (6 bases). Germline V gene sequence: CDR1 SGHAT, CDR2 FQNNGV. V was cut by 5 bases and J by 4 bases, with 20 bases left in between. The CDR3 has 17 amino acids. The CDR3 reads CASSPKEGVLSNEKLFF. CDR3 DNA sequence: TGTGCCAGCAGCCCGAAGGAGGGGGTTCTAAGTAATGAAAAACTGTTTTTT. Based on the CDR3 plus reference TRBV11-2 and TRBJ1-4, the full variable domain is EAGVAQSPRYKIIEKRQSVAFWCNPISGHATLYWYQQILGQGPKLLIQFQNNGVVDDSQLPKDRFSAERLKGVDSTLKIQPAKLEDSAVYLCASSPKEGVLSNEKLFFGSGTQLSVL.

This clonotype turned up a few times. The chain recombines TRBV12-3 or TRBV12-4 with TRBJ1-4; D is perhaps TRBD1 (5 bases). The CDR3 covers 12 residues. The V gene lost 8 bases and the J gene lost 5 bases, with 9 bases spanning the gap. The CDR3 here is CASQKGNEKLFF. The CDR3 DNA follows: TGTGCCAGCCAGAAGGGGAATGAAAAACTGTTTTTT.

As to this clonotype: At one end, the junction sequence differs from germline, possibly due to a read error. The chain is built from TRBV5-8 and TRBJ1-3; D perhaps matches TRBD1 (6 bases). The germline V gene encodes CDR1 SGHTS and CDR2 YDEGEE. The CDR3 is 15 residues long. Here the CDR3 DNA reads TGTGCCAGCAGCTGGACAGCCATCTCTAGAAACACCATATATTTT. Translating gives CASSWTAISRNTIYF.

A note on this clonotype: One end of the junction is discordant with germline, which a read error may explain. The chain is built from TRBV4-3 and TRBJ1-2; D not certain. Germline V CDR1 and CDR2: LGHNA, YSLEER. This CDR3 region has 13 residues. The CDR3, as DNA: TGCGCCGGCAGCCAAGGGCTATCATATGGCTACACCTTC. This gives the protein CAGSQGLSYGYTF.

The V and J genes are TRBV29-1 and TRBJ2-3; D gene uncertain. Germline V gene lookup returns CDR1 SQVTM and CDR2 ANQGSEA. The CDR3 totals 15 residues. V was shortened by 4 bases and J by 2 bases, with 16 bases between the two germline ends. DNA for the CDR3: TGCAGCGTTGTGGCAACCGGTGGGCCCACAGATACGCAGTATTTT. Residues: CSVVATGGPTDTQYF.

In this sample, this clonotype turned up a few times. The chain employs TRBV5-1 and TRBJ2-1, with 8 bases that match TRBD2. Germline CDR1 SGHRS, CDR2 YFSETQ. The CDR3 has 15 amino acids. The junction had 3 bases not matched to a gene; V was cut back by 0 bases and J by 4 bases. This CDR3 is CASSLEVAGYNEQFF. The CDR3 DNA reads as TGCGCCAGCAGCTTGGAAGTAGCGGGGTACAATGAGCAGTTCTTC.

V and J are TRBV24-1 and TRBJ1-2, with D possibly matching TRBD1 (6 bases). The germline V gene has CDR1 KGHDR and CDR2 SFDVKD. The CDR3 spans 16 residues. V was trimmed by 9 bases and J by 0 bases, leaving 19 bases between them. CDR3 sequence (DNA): TGTGCCACCCAGGGGAATGGGCAGTCAGCTAACTATGGCTACACCTTC. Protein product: CATQGNGQSANYGYTF.

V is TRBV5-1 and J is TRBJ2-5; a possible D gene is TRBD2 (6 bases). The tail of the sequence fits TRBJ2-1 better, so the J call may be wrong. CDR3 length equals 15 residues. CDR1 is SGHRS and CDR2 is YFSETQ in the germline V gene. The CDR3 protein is CASTLGGVSYNEQFF. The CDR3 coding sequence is TGCGCCAGCACCCTTGGAGGGGTCTCCTACAATGAGCAGTTCTTC.

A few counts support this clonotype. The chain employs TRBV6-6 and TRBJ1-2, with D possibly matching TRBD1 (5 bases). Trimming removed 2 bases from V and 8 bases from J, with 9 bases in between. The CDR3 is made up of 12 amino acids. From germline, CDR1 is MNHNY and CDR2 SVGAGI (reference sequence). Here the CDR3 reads CASSYAGTGYTF. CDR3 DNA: TGTGCCAGCAGTTACGCAGGGACCGGCTACACCTTC.

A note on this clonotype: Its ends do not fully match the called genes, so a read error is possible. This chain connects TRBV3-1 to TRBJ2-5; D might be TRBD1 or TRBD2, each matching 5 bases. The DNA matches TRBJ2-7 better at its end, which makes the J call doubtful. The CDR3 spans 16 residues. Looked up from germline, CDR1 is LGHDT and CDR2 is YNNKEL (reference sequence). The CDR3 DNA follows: TGTGCCAGCGGCCAAGACATCTGGGACCCGACCTACGAGCAGTACTTC. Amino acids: CASGQDIWDPTYEQYF.

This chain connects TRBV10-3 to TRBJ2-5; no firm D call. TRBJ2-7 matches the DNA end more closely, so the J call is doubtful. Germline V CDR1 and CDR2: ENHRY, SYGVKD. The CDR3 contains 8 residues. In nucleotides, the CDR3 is TGTGCCTTCTACGAGCAGTACTTC. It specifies CAFYEQYF.

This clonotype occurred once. CDR3 bases: TGCAGTGCTAGAGATAGACTAGCGGGGACCTACGAGCAGTACTTC. It encodes CSARDRLAGTYEQYF. V gene TRBV20-1 combines with J gene TRBJ2-7; 11 bases match TRBD2. The J segment lost 2 bases and the V segment lost 0 bases, leaving 3 bases of the junction unmatched. CDR3 size: 15 residues. From germline, CDR1 is DFQATT and CDR2 SNEGSKA (reference sequence).

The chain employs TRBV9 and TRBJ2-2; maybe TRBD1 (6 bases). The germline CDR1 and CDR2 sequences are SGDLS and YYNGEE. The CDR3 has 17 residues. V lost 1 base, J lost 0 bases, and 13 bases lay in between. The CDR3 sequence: CASSVLPGASNTGELFF. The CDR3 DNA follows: TGTGCCAGCAGCGTACTCCCAGGGGCCTCGAACACCGGGGAGCTGTTTTTT.

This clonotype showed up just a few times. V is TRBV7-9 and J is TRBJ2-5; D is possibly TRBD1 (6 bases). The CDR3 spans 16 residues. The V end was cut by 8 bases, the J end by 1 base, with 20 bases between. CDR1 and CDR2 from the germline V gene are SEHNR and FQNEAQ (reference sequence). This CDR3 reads CASRGGATGSQETQYF. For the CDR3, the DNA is TGTGCCAGCCGTGGGGGAGCGACAGGCTCCCAAGAGACCCAGTACTTC.

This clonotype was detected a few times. Here the CDR3 reads CASSLLGQSGQPQHF. CDR3 nucleotide sequence: TGTGCCAGCAGCTTACTCGGACAGTCGGGTCAGCCCCAGCATTTT. The chain employs TRBV7-2 and TRBJ1-5; D might be TRBD1 (6 bases). The length of the CDR3 is 15 residues. From germline, CDR1 is SGHTA and CDR2 FQGNSA. V was cut by 2 bases and J by 6 bases, with 14 bases left in between.

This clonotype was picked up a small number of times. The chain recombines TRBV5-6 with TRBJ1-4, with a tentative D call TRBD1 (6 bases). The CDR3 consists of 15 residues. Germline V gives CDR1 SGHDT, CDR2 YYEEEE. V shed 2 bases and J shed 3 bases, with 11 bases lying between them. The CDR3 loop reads CASSLSGESNEKLFF. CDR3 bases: TGTGCCAGCAGCTTATCAGGGGAGTCTAATGAAAAACTGTTTTTT.

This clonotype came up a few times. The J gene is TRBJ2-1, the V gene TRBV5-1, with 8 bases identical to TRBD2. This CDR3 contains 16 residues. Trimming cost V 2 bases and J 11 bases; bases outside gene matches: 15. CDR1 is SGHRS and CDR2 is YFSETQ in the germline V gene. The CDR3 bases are TGCGCCAGCAGCTTCCTGAACCGGGAGGGAGGGGATCAGCAGTTCTTC. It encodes CASSFLNREGGDQQFF.

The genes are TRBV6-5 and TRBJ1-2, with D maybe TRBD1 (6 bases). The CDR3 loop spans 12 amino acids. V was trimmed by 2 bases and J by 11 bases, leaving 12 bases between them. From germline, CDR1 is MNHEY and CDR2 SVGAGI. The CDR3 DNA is TGTGCCAGCAGTTACGGAGGGGGAATGTACACCTTC. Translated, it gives CASSYGGGMYTF.